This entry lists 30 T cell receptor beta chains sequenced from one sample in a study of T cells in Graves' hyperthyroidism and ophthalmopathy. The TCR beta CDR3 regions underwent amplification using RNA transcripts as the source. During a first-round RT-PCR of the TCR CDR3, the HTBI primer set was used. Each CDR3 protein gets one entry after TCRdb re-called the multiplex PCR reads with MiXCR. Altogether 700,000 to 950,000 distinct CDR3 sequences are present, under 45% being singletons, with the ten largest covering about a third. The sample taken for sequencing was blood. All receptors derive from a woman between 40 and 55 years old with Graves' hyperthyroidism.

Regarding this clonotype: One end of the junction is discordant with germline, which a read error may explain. CDR3 sequence (DNA): TGTGCCATCAGTCCGAGGGGGAACAATCAGCCCCAGCATTTT. It translates to CAISPRGNNQPQHF. The chain joins TRBV2 to TRBJ1-5; a weak D match, TRBD1 (6 bases). This CDR3 region has 14 residues. Germline loops: CDR1 SNHLY, CDR2 FYNNEI.

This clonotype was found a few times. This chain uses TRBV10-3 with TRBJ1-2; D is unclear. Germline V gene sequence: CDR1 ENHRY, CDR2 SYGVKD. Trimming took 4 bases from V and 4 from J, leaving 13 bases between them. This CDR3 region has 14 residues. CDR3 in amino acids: CAISAGGMAYGYTF. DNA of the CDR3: TGTGCCATCAGTGCGGGAGGGATGGCCTATGGCTACACCTTC.

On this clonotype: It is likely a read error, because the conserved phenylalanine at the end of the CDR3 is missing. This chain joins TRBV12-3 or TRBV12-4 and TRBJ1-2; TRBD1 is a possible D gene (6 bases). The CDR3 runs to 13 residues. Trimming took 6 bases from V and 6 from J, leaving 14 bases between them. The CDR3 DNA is TGTGCCAGCAGCAAGGGGGGCACCCATGGCTACACCCTC. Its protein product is CASSKGGTHGYTL.

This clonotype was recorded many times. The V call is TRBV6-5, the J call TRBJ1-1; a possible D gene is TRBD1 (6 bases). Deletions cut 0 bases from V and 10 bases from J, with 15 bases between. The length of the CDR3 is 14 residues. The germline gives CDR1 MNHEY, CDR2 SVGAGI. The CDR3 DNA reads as TGTGCCAGCAGTTACTCCGACAGGAGTAATAGAGCTTTCTTT. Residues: CASSYSDRSNRAFF.

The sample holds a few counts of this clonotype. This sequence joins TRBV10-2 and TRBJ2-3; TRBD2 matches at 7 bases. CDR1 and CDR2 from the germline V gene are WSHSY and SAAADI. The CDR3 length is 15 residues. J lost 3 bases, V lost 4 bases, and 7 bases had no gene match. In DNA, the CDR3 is TGCGCCAGCAGTGTCGGGGGGACGGTTACAGATACGCAGTATTTT. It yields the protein CASSVGGTVTDTQYF.

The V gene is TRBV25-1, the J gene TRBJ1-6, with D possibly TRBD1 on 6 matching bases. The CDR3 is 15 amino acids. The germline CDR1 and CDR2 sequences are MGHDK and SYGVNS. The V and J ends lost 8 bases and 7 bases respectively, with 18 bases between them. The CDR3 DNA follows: TGTGCCAGCTCACCACGGGACACCGTCAATTCACCCCTCCACTTT. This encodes CASSPRDTVNSPLHF. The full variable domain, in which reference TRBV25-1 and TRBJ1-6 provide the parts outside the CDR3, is EADIYQTPRYLVIGTGKKITLECSQTMGHDKMYWYQQDPGMELHLIHYSYGVNSTEKGDLSSESTVSRIRTEHFPLTLESARPSHTSQYLCASSPRDTVNSPLHFGNGTRLTVT.

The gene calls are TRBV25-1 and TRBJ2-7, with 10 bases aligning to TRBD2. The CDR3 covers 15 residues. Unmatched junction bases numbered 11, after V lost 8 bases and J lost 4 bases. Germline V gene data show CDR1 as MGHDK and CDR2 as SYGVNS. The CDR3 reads CASSPLPSGRYEQYF. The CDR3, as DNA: TGTGCCAGCTCACCACTGCCTAGCGGGAGATACGAGCAGTACTTC.

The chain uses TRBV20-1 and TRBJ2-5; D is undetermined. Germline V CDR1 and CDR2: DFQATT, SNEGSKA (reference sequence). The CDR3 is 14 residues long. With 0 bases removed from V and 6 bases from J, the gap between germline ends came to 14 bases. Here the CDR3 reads CSAREGLEFKTQYF. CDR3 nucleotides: TGCAGTGCTAGAGAGGGGTTGGAGTTTAAGACCCAGTACTTC.

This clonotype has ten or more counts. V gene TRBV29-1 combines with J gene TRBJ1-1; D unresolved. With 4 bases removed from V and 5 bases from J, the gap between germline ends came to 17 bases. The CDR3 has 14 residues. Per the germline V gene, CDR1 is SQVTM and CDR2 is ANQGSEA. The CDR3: CSVVRAATPTEAFF. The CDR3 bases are TGCAGCGTTGTACGGGCCGCGACACCTACTGAAGCTTTCTTT.

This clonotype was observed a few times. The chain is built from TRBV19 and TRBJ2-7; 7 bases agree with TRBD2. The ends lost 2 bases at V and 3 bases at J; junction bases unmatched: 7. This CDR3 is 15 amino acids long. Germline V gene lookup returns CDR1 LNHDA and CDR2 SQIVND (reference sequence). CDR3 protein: CASSISLAVDYEQYF. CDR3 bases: TGTGCCAGTAGTATATCGCTAGCGGTGGACTACGAGCAGTACTTC. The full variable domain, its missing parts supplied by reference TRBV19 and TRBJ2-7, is DGGITQSPKYLFRKEGQNVTLSCEQNLNHDAMYWYRQDPGQGLRLIYYSQIVNDFQKGDIAEGYSVSREKKESFPLTVTSAQKNPTAFYLCASSISLAVDYEQYFGPGTRLTVT.

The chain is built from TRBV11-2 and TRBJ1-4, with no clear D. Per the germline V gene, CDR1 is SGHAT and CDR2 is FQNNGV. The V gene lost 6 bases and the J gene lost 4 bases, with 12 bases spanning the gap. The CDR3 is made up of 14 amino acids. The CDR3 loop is CASSYSAVNEKLFF. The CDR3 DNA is TGTGCCAGCAGTTACTCGGCAGTTAATGAAAAACTGTTTTTT.

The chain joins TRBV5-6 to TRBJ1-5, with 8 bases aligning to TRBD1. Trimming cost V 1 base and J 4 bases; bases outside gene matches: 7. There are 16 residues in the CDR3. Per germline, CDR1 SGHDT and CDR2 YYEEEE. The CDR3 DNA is TGTGCCAGCAGCTTGTTGACAGGGGCGACAAATCAGCCCCAGCATTTT. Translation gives CASSLLTGATNQPQHF.

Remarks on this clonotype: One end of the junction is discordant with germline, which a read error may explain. The CDR3 sequence: CASIPVTVGSLLHF. The CDR3 DNA sequence: TGTGCCAGTATCCCTGTCACAGTAGGATCACTCCTCCACTTT. The V gene is TRBV2, the J gene TRBJ1-6; the D is unclear. The germline gives CDR1 SNHLY, CDR2 FYNNEI. The CDR3 covers 14 residues.

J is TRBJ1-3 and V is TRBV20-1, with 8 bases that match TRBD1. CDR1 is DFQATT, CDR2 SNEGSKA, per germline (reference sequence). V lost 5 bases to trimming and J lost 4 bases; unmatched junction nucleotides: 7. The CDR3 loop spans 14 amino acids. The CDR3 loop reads CSARRTGTGNTIYF. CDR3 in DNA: TGCAGTGCTCGCCGGACAGGGACAGGAAACACCATATATTTT.

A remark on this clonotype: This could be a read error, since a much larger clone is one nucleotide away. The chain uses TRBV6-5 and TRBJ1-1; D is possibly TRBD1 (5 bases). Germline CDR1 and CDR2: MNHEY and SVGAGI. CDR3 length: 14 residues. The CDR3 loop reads CAISYSQGGTEAFF. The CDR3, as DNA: TGTGCCATCAGTTACTCTCAGGGTGGCACTGAAGCTTTCTTT.

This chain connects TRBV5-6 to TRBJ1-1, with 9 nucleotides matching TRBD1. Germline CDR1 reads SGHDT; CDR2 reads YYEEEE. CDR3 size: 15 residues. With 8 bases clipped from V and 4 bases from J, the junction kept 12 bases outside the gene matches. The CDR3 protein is CASSISGTGFTEAFF. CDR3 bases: TGTGCCAGTAGTATTTCGGGGACAGGGTTCACTGAAGCTTTCTTT.

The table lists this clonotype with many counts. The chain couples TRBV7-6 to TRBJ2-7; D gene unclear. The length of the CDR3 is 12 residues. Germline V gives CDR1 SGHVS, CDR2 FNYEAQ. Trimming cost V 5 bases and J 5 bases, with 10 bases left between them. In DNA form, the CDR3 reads TGTGCCAGCAGCAACCCCCCGGACGAGCAGTACTTC. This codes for CASSNPPDEQYF.

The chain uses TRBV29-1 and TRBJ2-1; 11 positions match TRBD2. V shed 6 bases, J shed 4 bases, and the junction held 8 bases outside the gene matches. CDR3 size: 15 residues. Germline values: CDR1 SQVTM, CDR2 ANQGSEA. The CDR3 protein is CSVFRTSGRYNEQFF. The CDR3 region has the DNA TGCAGCGTCTTTAGGACTAGCGGGCGTTACAATGAGCAGTTCTTC.

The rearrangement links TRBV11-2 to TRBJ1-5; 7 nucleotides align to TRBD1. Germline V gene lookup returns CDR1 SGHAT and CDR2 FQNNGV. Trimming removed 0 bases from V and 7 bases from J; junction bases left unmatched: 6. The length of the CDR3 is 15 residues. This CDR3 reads CASSLDPQGWQPQHF. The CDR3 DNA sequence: TGTGCCAGCAGCTTAGACCCACAGGGGTGGCAGCCCCAGCATTTT.

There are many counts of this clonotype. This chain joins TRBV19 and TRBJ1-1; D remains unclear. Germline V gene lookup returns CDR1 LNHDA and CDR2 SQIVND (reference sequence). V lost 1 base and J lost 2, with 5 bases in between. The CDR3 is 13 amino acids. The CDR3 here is CASSIAVNTEAFF. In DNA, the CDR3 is TGTGCCAGTAGTATAGCTGTTAACACTGAAGCTTTCTTT.

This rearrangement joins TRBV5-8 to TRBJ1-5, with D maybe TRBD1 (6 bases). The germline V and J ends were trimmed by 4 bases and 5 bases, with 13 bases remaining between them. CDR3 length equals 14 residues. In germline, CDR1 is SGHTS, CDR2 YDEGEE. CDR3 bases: TGTGCCAGCAGCGGGGGCGGGCGCCATCAGCCCCAGCATTTT. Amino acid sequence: CASSGGGRHQPQHF.

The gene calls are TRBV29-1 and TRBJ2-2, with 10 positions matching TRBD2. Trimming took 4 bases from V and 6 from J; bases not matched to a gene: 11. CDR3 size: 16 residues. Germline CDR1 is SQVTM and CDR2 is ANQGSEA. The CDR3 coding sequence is TGCAGCGTTGGGGTTTTGATGGGGACTAGCGCCGGGGAGCTGTTTTTT. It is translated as CSVGVLMGTSAGELFF.

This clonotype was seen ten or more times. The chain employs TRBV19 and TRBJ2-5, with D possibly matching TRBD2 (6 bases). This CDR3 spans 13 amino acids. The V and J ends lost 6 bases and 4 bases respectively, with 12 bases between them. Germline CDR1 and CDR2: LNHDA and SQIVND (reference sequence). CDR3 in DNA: TGTGCCAGTAGCAATTGGAGGGGAGAGACCCAGTACTTC. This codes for CASSNWRGETQYF.

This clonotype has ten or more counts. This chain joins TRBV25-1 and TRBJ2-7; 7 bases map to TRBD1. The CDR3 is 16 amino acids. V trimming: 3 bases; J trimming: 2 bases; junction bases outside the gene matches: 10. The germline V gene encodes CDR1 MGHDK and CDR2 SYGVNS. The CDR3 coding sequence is TGTGCCAGCAGTGACAATCCGGGACAGCTCACCTACGAGCAGTACTTC. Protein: CASSDNPGQLTYEQYF.

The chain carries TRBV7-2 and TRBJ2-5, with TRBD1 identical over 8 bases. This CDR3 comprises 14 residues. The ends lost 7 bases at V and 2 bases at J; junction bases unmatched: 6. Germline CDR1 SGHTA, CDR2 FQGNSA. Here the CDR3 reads CASIRTGRQETQYF. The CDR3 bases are TGTGCCAGCATCCGGACAGGGCGACAAGAGACCCAGTACTTC.

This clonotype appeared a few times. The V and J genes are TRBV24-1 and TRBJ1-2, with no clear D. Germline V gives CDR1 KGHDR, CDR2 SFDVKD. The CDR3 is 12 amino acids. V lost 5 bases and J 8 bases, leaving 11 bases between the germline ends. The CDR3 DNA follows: TGTGCCACCAGTGGCCCCCATGGAGGCTACACCTTC. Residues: CATSGPHGGYTF.

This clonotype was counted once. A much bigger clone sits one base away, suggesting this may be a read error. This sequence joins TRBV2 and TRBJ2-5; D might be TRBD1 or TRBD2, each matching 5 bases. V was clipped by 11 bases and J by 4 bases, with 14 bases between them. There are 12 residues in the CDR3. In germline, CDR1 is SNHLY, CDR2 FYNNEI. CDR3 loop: CACCRDVETQYF. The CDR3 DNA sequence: TGTGCCTGCTGTAGGGACGTAGAGACCCAGTACTTC.

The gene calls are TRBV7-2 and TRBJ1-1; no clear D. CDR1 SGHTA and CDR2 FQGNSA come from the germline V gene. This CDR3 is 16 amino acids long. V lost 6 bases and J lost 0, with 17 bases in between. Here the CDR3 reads CASSYYLEYMNTEAFF. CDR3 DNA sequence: TGTGCCAGCAGTTACTATCTAGAGTACATGAACACTGAAGCTTTCTTT. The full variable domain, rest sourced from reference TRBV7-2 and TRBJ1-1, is GAGVSQSPSNKVTEKGKDVELRCDPISGHTALYWYRQSLGQGLEFLIYFQGNSAPDKSGLPSDRFSAERTGGSVSTLTIQRTQQEDSAVYLCASSYYLEYMNTEAFFGQGTRLTVV.

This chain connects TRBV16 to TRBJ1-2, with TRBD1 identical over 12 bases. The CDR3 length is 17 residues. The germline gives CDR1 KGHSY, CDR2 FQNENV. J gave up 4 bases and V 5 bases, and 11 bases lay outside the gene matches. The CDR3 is CASSSFGTGGLGYGYTF. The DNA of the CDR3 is TGTGCCAGCAGCTCCTTCGGGACAGGGGGCTTAGGCTATGGCTACACCTTC.

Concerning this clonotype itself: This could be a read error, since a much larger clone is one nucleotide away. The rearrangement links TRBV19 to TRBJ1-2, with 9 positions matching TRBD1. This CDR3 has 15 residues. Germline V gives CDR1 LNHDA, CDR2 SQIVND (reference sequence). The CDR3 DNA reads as TGTGCCAGTAGTATCGCCGGGACAGGGTACTATGGCTACATCTTC. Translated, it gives CASSIAGTGYYGYIF.